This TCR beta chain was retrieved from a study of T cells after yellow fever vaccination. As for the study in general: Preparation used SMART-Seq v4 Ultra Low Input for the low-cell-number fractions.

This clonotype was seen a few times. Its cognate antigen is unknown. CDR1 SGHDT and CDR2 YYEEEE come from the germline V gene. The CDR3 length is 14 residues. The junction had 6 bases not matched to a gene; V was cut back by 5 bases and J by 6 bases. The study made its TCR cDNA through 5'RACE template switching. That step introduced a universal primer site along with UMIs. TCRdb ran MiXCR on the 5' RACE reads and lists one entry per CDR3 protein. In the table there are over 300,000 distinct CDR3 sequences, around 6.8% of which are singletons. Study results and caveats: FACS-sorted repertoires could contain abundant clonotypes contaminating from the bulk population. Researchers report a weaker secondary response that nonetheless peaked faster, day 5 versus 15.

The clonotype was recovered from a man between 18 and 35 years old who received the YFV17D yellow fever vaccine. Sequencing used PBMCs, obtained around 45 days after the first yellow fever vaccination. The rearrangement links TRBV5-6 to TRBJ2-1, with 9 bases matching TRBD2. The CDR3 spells CASRTSGGRNEQFF. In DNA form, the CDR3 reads TGTGCCAGCAGGACTAGCGGAGGTCGCAATGAGCAGTTCTTC.